This T cell receptor (beta chain) was observed in a study of T cells in tumors after PD-1 blockade. Sequencing was performed with immunoSEQ multiplex PCR; in TCRdb, only in-frame clones are kept and a portion is missing. The profile shows under 4,500 clones, roughly 75% of them singletons. Noted time point: first of two pre-therapy site-matched biopsies two to three months apart. Trimming removed 4 bases from V and 4 bases from J; junction bases left unmatched: 9. The CDR3 is 16 amino acids. Looked up from germline, CDR1 is LNHDA and CDR2 is SQIVND (reference sequence). The sequencing here drew on tumor tissue, taken before anti-PD-1 treatment. The receptor's source is a human donor with basal cell carcinoma. The V gene is TRBV19, the J gene TRBJ2-3, with 9 bases lining up with TRBD2. The CDR3 reads CASSTRFGGGADTQYF. The DNA for the CDR3 is TGTGCCAGTAGTACCCGCTTTGGCGGGGGGGCAGATACGCAGTATTTT.